The rows below give T cell receptor beta chains drawn from one sample of a study of blood T cell repertoires in COVID-19. Clones were read by immunoSEQ multiplex PCR, and TCRdb kept only the in-frame ones, dropping some. The sample contains approximately 170,000 clones, approximately 80% of which appear only once. Sequenced material: PBMCs or T cells enriched from blood (not recorded which). The receptor source for this set is a middle-aged man who had recovered from COVID-19. CDR3s include the opening cysteine and the closing phenylalanine or tryptophan. Fields, in order: J gene, V gene, CDR3 protein.

TRBJ1-5,TRBV6-4,CASSHWDRVRGNQPQHF
TRBJ1-2,TRBV10-1,CASSEDRNYGYTF
TRBJ2-7,TRBV7-9,CASSTAPRGTGLRYEQYF
TRBJ2-7,TRBV30,CAWSVGRGEQYF
TRBJ2-2,TRBV3-1/TRBV3-2,CASSQEDRGYTGELFF
TRBJ2-7,TRBV2,CASSEGRDRVEQYF
TRBJ2-3,TRBV7-2,CASSSGGPNTDTQYF
TRBJ1-2,TRBV7-3,CASSLDWAVYGYTF
TRBJ1-3,TRBV3-1/TRBV3-2,CASGKAGAGNTIYF
TRBJ1-3,TRBV6-5,CASSYSTGGGNTIYF
TRBJ1-5,TRBV7-2,CASSPRTGNQPQHF
TRBJ2-1,TRBV6-6,CASSVRGGEQFF
TRBJ1-1,TRBV3-1/TRBV3-2,CASSQVGGDTEAFF
TRBJ1-2,TRBV3-1/TRBV3-2,CASSQQTGAHYGYTF
TRBJ1-1,TRBV7-3,CASSQTGQMDTEAFF
TRBJ2-3,TRBV30,CAWSHSRLAGNTDTQYF
TRBJ2-4,TRBV6-5,CASTQRGGRNIQYF
TRBJ2-2,TRBV2,CATTRTGGMNTGELFF
TRBJ1-1,TRBV18,CASSPRDTGRENTEAFF
TRBJ1-1,TRBV30,CAWRGKNTGGNTEAFF
TRBJ1-6,TRBV12-5,CASGPSAGGNSPLHF
TRBJ1-1,TRBV6-2/TRBV6-3,CASSYSGGTEAFF
TRBJ2-2,TRBV2,CASSNRGRGELFF
TRBJ1-6,TRBV19,CASNAGTALTPLHF
TRBJ2-1,TRBV10-3,CAIKEGGGASYNEQFF
TRBJ1-2,TRBV7-9,CASSPPGEDYGYTF
TRBJ1-2,TRBV2,CASGGEVGYTF
TRBJ1-2,TRBV7-3,CASSLQQGSLAWTF
TRBJ1-5,TRBV6-2/TRBV6-3,CASSRGQINQPQHF
TRBJ1-3,TRBV9,CASSGGLTSGNTIYF
TRBJ1-4,TRBV3-1/TRBV3-2,CASSLWTGGFELFF
TRBJ2-5,TRBV15,CATSRARGGLETQYF
TRBJ2-1,TRBV3-1/TRBV3-2,CASSQGTSRSDEQFF
TRBJ1-1,TRBV2,CASSEIQGSSTEAFF
TRBJ1-6,TRBV19,CASSIQGAENSPLHF
TRBJ2-5,TRBV13,CASTQRGGETQYF
TRBJ1-4,TRBV4-1,CASSPIPGKNEKLFF
TRBJ1-2,TRBV5-1,CASSGTGTGEFSGYTF
TRBJ1-1,TRBV7-9,CASSLVLGDTEAFF
TRBJ2-2,TRBV6-4,CASSPQPAGGLVNTGELFF
TRBJ2-7,TRBV4-2,CASSQVLRSGRYEQYF